This T cell receptor (beta chain) was captured by sequencing in a study of blood T cells in healthy people across ages. This CDR3 contains 15 residues. CDR1 and CDR2 (germline): SGHTA, FQGNSA. Trimming shortened V by 0 bases and J by 6 bases, and 12 bases separated the two germline ends. The authors ran a second PCR of 7 to 11 cycles using a sample-barcoded 5' primer and a J-beta primer mix. From the 5' RACE reads, TCRdb called clonotypes with MiXCR, one entry per CDR3 protein. Of 550,000 to 700,000 distinct CDR3 sequences listed, 25% to 30% were seen once; the top ten hold 18%. Per-sample yields of isolated PBMCs were at least 6.5 million.

Sequenced material: blood. The chain links TRBV7-2 to TRBJ1-5, with a tentative D call TRBD1 (6 bases). The receptor was derived from a woman in her seventies in good health. DNA of the CDR3: TGTGCCAGCAGCTTAGCAGGGGGTGTTGGTCAGCCCCAGCATTTT. This gives the protein CASSLAGGVGQPQHF.